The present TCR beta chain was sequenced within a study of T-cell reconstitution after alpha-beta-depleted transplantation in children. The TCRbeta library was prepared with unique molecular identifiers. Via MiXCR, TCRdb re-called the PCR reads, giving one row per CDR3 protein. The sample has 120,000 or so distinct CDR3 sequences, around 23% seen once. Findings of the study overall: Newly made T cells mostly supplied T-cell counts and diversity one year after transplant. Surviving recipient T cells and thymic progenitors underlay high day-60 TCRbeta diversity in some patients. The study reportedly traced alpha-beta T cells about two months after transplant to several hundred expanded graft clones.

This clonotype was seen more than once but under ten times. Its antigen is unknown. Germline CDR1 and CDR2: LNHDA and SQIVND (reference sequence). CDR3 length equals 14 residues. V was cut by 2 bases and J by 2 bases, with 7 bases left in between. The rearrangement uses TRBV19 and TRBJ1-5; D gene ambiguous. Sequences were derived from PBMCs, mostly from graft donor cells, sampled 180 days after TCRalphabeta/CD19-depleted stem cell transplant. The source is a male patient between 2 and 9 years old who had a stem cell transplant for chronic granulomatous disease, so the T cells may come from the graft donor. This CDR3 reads CASSISRGNQPQHF. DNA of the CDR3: TGTGCCAGTAGTATATCGCGGGGCAATCAGCCCCAGCATTTT.